This TCR beta chain appears in the sequencing data of a study of cytomegalovirus exposure and HLA in healthy donors. Study as a whole: Researchers found that about 82% of 398 genotyped donors fell within the Caucasian-associated ancestry cluster.

Turning to this clone: Antigen: not known.

Study-level findings and limits: Most CMV-associated TCR beta chains appeared HLA-restricted in a later analysis. There were a few CMV-associated chains whose specificity for CMV antigens was confirmed in vitro. Earlier results showed most TCR beta V segments being productive about 90% or about 30% of the time.

The PCR ran on 60 Vbeta and 13 Jbeta primers. Profiled with immunoSEQ multiplex PCR; TCRdb holds only in-frame clones, not every one. The repertoire includes about 140,000 clones, roughly 70% of them detected once, and around 7% sits in the top ten. Sequenced: PBMCs. The sequence was obtained from a man in his thirties or forties in good health and CMV-seronegative.

The CDR3 loop reads CASSPGTLAKQYF. The CDR3 DNA reads as TGTGCCAGCAGCCCTGGGACTTTAGCCAAGCAGTACTTC. V is TRBV7-9 and J is TRBJ2-7; tentatively, D is TRBD2 (6 bases). Germline V gene lookup returns CDR1 SEHNR and CDR2 FQNEAQ (reference sequence). Trimming pared 5 bases from V and 8 bases from J, leaving 16 bases between. The CDR3 extends over 13 amino acids.